Below, 3 T cell receptor beta chains from the same sample are listed, as sequenced in a study of blood T cell repertoires in COVID-19. The method was immunoSEQ multiplex PCR; TCRdb's version includes in-frame clones alone and lacks a portion of them. The sample has 250,000 to 300,000 clones, approximately 90% seen once. The sequencing input was peripheral blood. The receptors come from a woman aged 45-60 years with COVID-19, enrolled during active disease.

This clone was seen a single time. This chain joins TRBV12-1 and TRBJ2-1; the table's D call, TRBD1, was not checked against the DNA. TRBV12-1 is a listed pseudogene. The CDR3 covers 23 residues. As DNA, the CDR3 is TGTGCCAGCAGCTCCTGCTTTATAGTGGGGACAGAGGATCTAAACAGCTCCTACAATGAGCAGTTCTTC. Translated: CASSSCFIVGTEDLNSSYNEQFF.

This rearrangement joins TRBV19 to TRBJ1-1, with D possibly being TRBD1 (6 bases). The germline gives CDR1 LNHDA, CDR2 SQIVND (reference sequence). The CDR3 runs to 12 residues. V was pared by 4 bases and J by 6 bases, with 9 bases between. CDR3 bases: TGTGCCAGTAGTACAGGGGCCGCTGAAGCTTTCTTT. Amino acid sequence: CASSTGAAEAFF. The full variable domain, in which reference TRBV19 and TRBJ1-1 provide the parts outside the CDR3, is DGGITQSPKYLFRKEGQNVTLSCEQNLNHDAMYWYRQDPGQGLRLIYYSQIVNDFQKGDIAEGYSVSREKKESFPLTVTSAQKNPTAFYLCASSTGAAEAFFGQGTRLTVV.

Worth noting for this clone: An end of the junction does not agree with germline; a read error may underlie this. V usage is TRBV7-7 and J usage is TRBJ2-1; D is possibly TRBD2 (6 bases). This CDR3 has 15 amino acids. Germline CDR1 is SSHAT and CDR2 is FNYEAQ (reference sequence). The CDR3: CASSLWGGSYNEQFF. CDR3 sequence (DNA): TGTGCTAGCAGCTTATGGGGAGGCTCCTACAATGAGCAGTTCTTC.